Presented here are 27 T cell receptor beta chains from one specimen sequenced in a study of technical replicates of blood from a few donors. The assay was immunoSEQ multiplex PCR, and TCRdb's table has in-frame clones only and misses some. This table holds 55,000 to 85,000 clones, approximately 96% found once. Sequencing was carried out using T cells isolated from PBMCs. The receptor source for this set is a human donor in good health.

CDR3 amino acids: CASSRTDTGELFF. In DNA, the CDR3 is TGTGCCAGCAGCCGGACAGACACCGGGGAGCTGTTTTTT. This sequence joins TRBV6-6 and TRBJ2-2; TRBD1 might be the D (6 bases). This CDR3 has 13 amino acids. Between the trimmed V and J ends, which lost 6 bases and 3 bases, there was a span of 8 bases. Germline assignment: CDR1 MNHNY and CDR2 SVGAGI (reference sequence).

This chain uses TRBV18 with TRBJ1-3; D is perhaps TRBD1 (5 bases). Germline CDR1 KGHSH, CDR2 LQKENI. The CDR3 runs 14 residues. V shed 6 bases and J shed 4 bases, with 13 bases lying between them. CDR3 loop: CASSPGGDGNTIYF. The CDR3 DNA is TGTGCCAGCTCCCCGGGAGGGGACGGAAACACCATATATTTT.

CDR3 in DNA: TGTGCCACCAGCAGAGATCGGGTTAGCGGGAGGTTTACGGACACAGATACGCAGTATTTT. It codes for CATSRDRVSGRFTDTDTQYF. This chain links TRBV15 with TRBJ2-3; 10 bases line up with TRBD2. This CDR3 spans 20 amino acids. The germline V gene has CDR1 LNHNV and CDR2 YYDKDF (reference sequence). V was pared by 0 bases and J by 2 bases, with 14 bases of the junction left unmatched. Complete variable domain (other parts from reference TRBV15 and TRBJ2-3): DAMVIQNPRYQVTQFGKPVTLSCSQTLNHNVMYWYQQKSSQAPKLLFHYYDKDFNNEADTPDNFQSRRPNTSFCFLDIRSPGLGDTAMYLCATSRDRVSGRFTDTDTQYFGPGTRLTVL.

The CDR3 spells CASSFLAGELFF. The CDR3 DNA reads TGTGCCAGCAGTTTTCTTGCGGGGGAGCTGTTTTTT. V gene TRBV27 combines with J gene TRBJ2-2, with D hard to call. Germline-derived CDR1 and CDR2 are MNHEY and SMNVEV (reference sequence). This CDR3 spans 12 amino acids. Trimming shortened V by 3 bases and J by 8 bases, and 7 bases separated the two germline ends.

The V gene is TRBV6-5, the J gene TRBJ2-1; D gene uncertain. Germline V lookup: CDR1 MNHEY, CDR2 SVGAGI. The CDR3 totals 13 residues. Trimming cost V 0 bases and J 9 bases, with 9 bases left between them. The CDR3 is CASSYSRMSEQFF. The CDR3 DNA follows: TGTGCCAGCAGTTACTCGAGGATGAGTGAGCAGTTCTTC.

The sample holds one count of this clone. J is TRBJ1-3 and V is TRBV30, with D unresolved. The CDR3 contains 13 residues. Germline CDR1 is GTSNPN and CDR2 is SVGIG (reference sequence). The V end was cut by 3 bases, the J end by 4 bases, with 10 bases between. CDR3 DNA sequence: TGTGCCTGGAGAGAAGCGGGGGGAAACACCATATATTTT. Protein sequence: CAWREAGGNTIYF.

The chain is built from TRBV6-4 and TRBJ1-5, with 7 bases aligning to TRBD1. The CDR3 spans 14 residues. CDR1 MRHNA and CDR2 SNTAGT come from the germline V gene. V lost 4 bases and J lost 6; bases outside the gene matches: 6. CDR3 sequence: CASSATGAAQPQHF. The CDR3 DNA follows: TGTGCCAGCAGTGCAACAGGGGCAGCTCAGCCCCAGCATTTT.

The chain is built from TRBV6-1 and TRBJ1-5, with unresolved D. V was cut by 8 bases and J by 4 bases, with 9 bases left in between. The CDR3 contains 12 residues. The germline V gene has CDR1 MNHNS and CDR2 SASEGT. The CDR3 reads CASGSGNQPQHF. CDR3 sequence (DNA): TGTGCCAGCGGATCAGGAAATCAGCCCCAGCATTTT.

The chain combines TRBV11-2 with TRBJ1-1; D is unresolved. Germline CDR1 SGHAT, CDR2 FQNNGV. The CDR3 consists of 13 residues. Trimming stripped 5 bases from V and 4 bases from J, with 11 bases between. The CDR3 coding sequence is TGTGCCAGCAGCCCAGAGGTAAGCACTGAAGCTTTCTTT. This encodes CASSPEVSTEAFF. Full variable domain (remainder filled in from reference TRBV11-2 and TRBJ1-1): EAGVAQSPRYKIIEKRQSVAFWCNPISGHATLYWYQQILGQGPKLLIQFQNNGVVDDSQLPKDRFSAERLKGVDSTLKIQPAKLEDSAVYLCASSPEVSTEAFFGQGTRLTVV.

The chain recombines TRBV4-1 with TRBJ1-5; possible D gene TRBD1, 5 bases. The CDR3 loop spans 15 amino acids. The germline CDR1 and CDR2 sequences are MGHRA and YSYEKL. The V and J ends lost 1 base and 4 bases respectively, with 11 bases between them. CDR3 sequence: CASSQVGAGNQPQHF. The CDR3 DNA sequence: TGCGCCAGCAGCCAAGTTGGGGCAGGGAATCAGCCCCAGCATTTT.

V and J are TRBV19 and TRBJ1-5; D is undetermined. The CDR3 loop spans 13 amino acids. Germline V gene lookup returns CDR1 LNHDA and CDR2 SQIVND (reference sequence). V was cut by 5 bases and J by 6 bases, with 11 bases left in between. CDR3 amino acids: CASSQGLSQPQHF. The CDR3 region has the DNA TGTGCCAGTAGTCAAGGACTCAGTCAGCCCCAGCATTTT.

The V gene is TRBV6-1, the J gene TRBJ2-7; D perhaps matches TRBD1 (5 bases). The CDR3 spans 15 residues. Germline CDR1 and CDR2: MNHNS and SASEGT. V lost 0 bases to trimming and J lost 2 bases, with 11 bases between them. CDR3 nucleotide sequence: TGTGCCAGCAGTGAAGCGCTTCAGGGAACCTACGAGCAGTACTTC. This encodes CASSEALQGTYEQYF.

In DNA, the CDR3 is TGCAGTGTCCCCCGGGAAGATACGCAGTATTTT. Protein sequence: CSVPREDTQYF. The rearrangement links TRBV20-1 to TRBJ2-3, with D perhaps TRBD2 (5 bases). Germline loops: CDR1 DFQATT, CDR2 SNEGSKA (reference sequence). This CDR3 region has 11 residues. Trimming took off 7 bases at V and 5 bases at J, with 10 bases between the two ends.

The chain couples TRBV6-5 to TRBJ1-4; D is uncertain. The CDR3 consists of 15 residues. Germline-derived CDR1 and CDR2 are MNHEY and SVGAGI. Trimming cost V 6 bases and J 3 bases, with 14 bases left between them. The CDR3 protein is CASSHSGSANEKLFF. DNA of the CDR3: TGTGCCAGCAGCCACTCCGGGAGCGCTAATGAAAAACTGTTTTTT.

The CDR3 DNA sequence: TGTGCCAGCAGCTCGAAGGCAGGGTTGAACTACGAGCAGTACTTC. Residues: CASSSKAGLNYEQYF. The chain combines TRBV5-4 with TRBJ2-7, with D perhaps TRBD1 (5 bases). The length of the CDR3 is 15 residues. The V end lost 3 bases, the J end lost 3 bases, and 16 bases lay between the germline ends. Germline CDR1 and CDR2: SGHNT and YYREEE (reference sequence).

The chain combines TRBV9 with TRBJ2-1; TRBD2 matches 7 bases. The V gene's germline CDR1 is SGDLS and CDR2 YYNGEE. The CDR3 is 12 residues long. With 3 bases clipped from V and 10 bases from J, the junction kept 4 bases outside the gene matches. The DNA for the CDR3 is TGTGCCAGCAGCGCGTGGGACTACGAGCAGTTCTTC. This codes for CASSAWDYEQFF.

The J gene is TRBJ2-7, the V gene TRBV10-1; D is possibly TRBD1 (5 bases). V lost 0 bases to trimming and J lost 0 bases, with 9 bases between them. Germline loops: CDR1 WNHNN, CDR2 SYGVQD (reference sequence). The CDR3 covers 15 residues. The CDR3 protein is CASSESPGFSYEQYF. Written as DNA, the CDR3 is TGCGCCAGCAGTGAGTCTCCAGGGTTCTCCTACGAGCAGTACTTC.

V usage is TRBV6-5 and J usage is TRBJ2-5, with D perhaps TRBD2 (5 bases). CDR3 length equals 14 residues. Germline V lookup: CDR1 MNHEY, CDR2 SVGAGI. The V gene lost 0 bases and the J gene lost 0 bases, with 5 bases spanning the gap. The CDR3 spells CASSYSGNQETQYF. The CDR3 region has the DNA TGTGCCAGCAGTTACTCCGGGAACCAAGAGACCCAGTACTTC.

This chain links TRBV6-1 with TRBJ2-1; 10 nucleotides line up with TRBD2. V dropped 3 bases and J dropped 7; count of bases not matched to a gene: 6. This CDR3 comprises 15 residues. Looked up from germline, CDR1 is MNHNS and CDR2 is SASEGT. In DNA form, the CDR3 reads TGTGCCAGCAGTGATGGAGCGGGGGGGTGGAATGAGCAGTTCTTC. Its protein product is CASSDGAGGWNEQFF.

The CDR3 DNA follows: TGTGCCACCAGCAGCACCGACGGGAACAATGAGCAGTTCTTC. As protein: CATSSTDGNNEQFF. This chain joins TRBV15 and TRBJ2-1, with D maybe TRBD2 (5 bases). This CDR3 region has 14 residues. The germline V and J ends were trimmed by 3 bases and 5 bases, with 11 bases remaining between them. CDR1 is LNHNV and CDR2 is YYDKDF in the germline V gene (reference sequence).

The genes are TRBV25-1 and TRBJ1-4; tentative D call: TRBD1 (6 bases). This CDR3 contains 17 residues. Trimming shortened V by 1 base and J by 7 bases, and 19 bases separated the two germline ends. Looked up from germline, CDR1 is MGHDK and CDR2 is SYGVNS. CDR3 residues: CASSELRGKGFSEKLFF. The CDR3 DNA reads TGTGCCAGCAGTGAATTGAGGGGGAAGGGTTTTAGTGAAAAACTGTTTTTT.

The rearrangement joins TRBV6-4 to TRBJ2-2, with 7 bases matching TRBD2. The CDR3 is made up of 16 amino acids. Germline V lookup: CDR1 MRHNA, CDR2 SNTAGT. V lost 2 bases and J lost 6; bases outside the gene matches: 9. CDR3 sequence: CASSDDAGVGAGELFF. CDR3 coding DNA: TGTGCCAGCAGTGACGATGCGGGAGTAGGAGCCGGGGAGCTGTTTTTT.

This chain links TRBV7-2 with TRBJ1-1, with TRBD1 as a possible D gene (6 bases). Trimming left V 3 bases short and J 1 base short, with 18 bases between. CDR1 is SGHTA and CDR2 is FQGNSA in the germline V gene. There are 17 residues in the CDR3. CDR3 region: CASSFKPRTETNTEAFF. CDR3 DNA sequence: TGTGCCAGCAGCTTCAAACCCCGGACAGAAACGAACACTGAAGCTTTCTTT.

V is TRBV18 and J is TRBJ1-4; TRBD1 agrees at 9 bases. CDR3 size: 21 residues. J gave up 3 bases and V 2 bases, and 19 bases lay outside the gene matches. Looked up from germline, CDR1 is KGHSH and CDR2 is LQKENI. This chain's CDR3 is CASSPEIVWDRDLRSNEKLFF. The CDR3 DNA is TGTGCCAGCTCACCAGAAATCGTTTGGGACAGGGACCTTCGCTCTAATGAAAAACTGTTTTTT.

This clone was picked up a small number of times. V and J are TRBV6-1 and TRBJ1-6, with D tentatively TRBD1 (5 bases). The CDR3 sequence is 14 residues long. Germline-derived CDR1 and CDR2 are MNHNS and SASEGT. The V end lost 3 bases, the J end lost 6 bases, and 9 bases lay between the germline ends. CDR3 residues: CASSDQGSNSPLHF. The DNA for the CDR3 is TGTGCCAGCAGTGACCAGGGCTCTAATTCACCCCTCCACTTT.

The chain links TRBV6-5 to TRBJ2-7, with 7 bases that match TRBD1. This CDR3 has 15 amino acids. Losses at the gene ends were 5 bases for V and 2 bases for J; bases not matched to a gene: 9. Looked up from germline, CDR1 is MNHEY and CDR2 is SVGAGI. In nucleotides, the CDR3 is TGTGCCAGCAGTGCCTACAGGGGCGATACCTACGAGCAGTACTTC. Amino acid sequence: CASSAYRGDTYEQYF.

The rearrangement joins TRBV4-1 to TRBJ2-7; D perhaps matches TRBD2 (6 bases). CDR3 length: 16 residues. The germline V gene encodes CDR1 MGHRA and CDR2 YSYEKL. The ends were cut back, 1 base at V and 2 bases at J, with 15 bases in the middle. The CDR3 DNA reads TGCGCCAGCAGCCAAGTAGGACTTAGCGGCGCCTACGAGCAGTACTTC. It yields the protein CASSQVGLSGAYEQYF.